This passage covers 12 T cell receptor beta chains from one sample sequenced in a study of T cells after yellow fever vaccination. TCRdb called the 5' RACE reads again in MiXCR, with one record for every CDR3 protein. The sample gives 300,000 to 400,000 distinct CDR3 sequences, approximately 3.9% of which show up once; less than 25% is in the top ten. The sample was PBMCs, taken 5 days after the yellow fever booster vaccination. The source of these receptors is a man aged 18 to 35 who received the YFV17D yellow fever vaccine.

This clonotype was detected ten times or more. The gene calls are TRBV20-1 and TRBJ2-2, with TRBD1 matching over 10 bases. The CDR3 runs 14 residues. V shed 7 bases and J 7 bases; nucleotides not matched to a gene: 9. Germline V gives CDR1 DFQATT, CDR2 SNEGSKA (reference sequence). The DNA for the CDR3 is TGCAGTGGTCTCGGGACAGGGGATGTCGGGGAGCTGTTTTTT. Translating gives CSGLGTGDVGELFF.

The V gene is TRBV20-1, the J gene TRBJ1-1, with 9 bases that match TRBD1. J was trimmed by 6 bases and V by 2 bases; bases with no gene match: 7. The germline gives CDR1 DFQATT, CDR2 SNEGSKA (reference sequence). The CDR3 loop spans 14 amino acids. CDR3 amino acids: CSARFGTGTAEAFF. CDR3 nucleotide sequence: TGCAGTGCTAGATTTGGGACAGGGACCGCTGAAGCTTTCTTT.

In its sample, this clonotype was seen a few times. The J gene is TRBJ2-2, the V gene TRBV5-1; D gene unclear. In germline, CDR1 is SGHRS, CDR2 YFSETQ. Deletions cut 9 bases from V and 2 bases from J, with 11 bases between. The CDR3 totals 13 residues. The CDR3 loop reads CATRPANTGELFF. In nucleotides, the CDR3 is TGCGCCACCAGACCTGCCAACACCGGGGAGCTGTTTTTT.

In its sample, this clonotype was seen many times. V usage is TRBV12-3 or TRBV12-4 and J usage is TRBJ1-1; D possibly corresponds to TRBD1 (5 bases). The CDR3 contains 14 residues. Trimming cost V 9 bases and J 1 base, with 15 bases left between them. CDR3 in DNA: TGTGCCAGTAGAGCAGGGCTCGAGAACACTGAAGCTTTCTTT. Its translation is CASRAGLENTEAFF.

This clonotype occurred many times. Sequence at one end of the junction differs from germline and may be a read error. V gene TRBV5-1 combines with J gene TRBJ1-1; tentatively, D is TRBD1 (5 bases). The CDR3 runs to 14 residues. Germline lookup yields CDR1 SGHRS and CDR2 YFSETQ. The CDR3 here is CASSPTGGNTEAFF. CDR3 sequence (DNA): TGTGCCAGCTCACCAACCGGGGGGAACACTGAAGCTTTCTTT.

This clonotype has at least ten counts. The chain recombines TRBV6-2 or TRBV6-3 with TRBJ2-4, with D unclear. Germline V lookup: CDR1 MNHEY, CDR2 SVGEGT. The CDR3 contains 15 residues. V dropped 4 bases and J dropped 2 bases, with 12 bases sitting between them. The CDR3 spells CASSLKDLSKNIQYF. CDR3 coding DNA: TGTGCCAGCAGTTTAAAAGACCTTTCCAAAAACATTCAGTACTTC.

This clonotype came up many times. The rearrangement uses TRBV13 and TRBJ1-3; no clear D gene. The CDR3 extends over 18 amino acids. Trimming cost V 2 bases and J 0 bases, with 17 bases left between them. CDR1 and CDR2 (germline): PRHDT, FYEKMQ (reference sequence). The CDR3 here is CASSLFPVAGFSGNTIYF. The CDR3 DNA reads TGTGCCAGCAGCTTATTTCCGGTCGCGGGATTCTCTGGAAACACCATATATTTT.

The rearrangement uses TRBV5-4 and TRBJ1-1; no clear D. Deletions cut 4 bases from V and 0 bases from J, with 10 bases between. The germline V gene has CDR1 SGHNT and CDR2 YYREEE (reference sequence). The CDR3 is 14 amino acids. The CDR3 DNA sequence: TGTGCCAGCAGCAATCCGACGTTGAACACTGAAGCTTTCTTT. It codes for CASSNPTLNTEAFF. The full variable domain, in which reference TRBV5-4 and TRBJ1-1 provide the parts outside the CDR3, is ETGVTQSPTHLIKTRGQQVTLRCSSQSGHNTVSWYQQALGQGPQFIFQYYREEENGRGNFPPRFSGLQFPNYSSELNVNALELDDSALYLCASSNPTLNTEAFFGQGTRLTVV.

The chain links TRBV12-3 or TRBV12-4 to TRBJ1-6, with D unclear. V dropped 6 bases and J dropped 0 bases, with 9 bases sitting between them. CDR3 length: 15 residues. The CDR3 region has the DNA TGTGCCAGCAGCCCAGTAAGCTCCTATAATTCACCCCTCCACTTT. This translates into CASSPVSSYNSPLHF.

This clonotype was seen many times. V is TRBV5-1 and J is TRBJ2-4; 8 bases align to TRBD1. Germline assignment: CDR1 SGHRS and CDR2 YFSETQ. The CDR3 runs to 14 residues. After removal of 3 bases from V and 5 bases from J, the junction contained 4 bases not matched to a gene. The CDR3 loop is CASSSGGDQNIQYF. CDR3 sequence (DNA): TGCGCCAGCAGCTCAGGGGGCGACCAAAACATTCAGTACTTC.

This clonotype appeared many times. The V gene is TRBV2, the J gene TRBJ2-2, with D perhaps TRBD1 (5 bases). This CDR3 is 14 amino acids long. Trimming removed 6 bases at V and 3 bases at J, with 11 bases between. The germline V gene has CDR1 SNHLY and CDR2 FYNNEI. This CDR3 is CASREQAYTGELFF. CDR3 bases: TGTGCCAGCAGGGAACAGGCATACACCGGGGAGCTGTTTTTT.

This clonotype has at least ten counts. The chain recombines TRBV7-9 with TRBJ2-3; D is perhaps TRBD2 (7 bases). The V end was cut by 0 bases, the J end by 4 bases, with 14 bases between. Germline assignment: CDR1 SEHNR and CDR2 FQNEAQ (reference sequence). The CDR3 runs 16 residues. DNA for the CDR3: TGTGCCAGCAGCTTAGCGCGGGGGCCGGACCCAGATACGCAGTATTTT. This encodes CASSLARGPDPDTQYF.